These T cell receptor beta chains were read from a single sample in a study of blood T cell repertoires in COVID-19. Clones were sequenced by immunoSEQ multiplex PCR, and TCRdb holds only the in-frame ones, with some missing. The profile covers approximately 170,000 clones, with 90% to 95% appearing a single time and under 2% taken by the ten largest. Sequencing was carried out using peripheral blood. The receptors were sampled from a woman aged 60 to 75 with COVID-19, enrolled during active disease. The CDR3 runs from the conserved cysteine through the conserved F or W. The D gene is left open where the match is weak. For some rows the clone size is stated as once, few or many, or as a class when expanded; others skip it.

abundance | j_gene | d_gene | v_gene | CDR3aa | CDR3nt
. | TRBJ2-5 | TRBD2 | TRBV5-6 | CASSVGLAGAAETQYF | TGTGCCAGCAGCGTAGGACTAGCGGGGGCGGCGGAGACCCAGTACTTC
once | TRBJ2-1 | . | TRBV7-2 | CASSLSLAGNNEQFF | TGTGCCAGCAGCTTAAGTCTAGCCGGCAACAATGAGCAGTTCTTC
. | TRBJ2-1 | . | TRBV9 | CASGPLNEQFF | TGTGCCAGCGGCCCATTGAATGAGCAGTTCTTC
. | TRBJ1-1 | . | TRBV19 | CASSIRAGTEAFF | TGTGCCAGTAGTATTAGGGCAGGGACTGAAGCTTTCTTT
. | TRBJ1-3 | . | TRBV10-3 | CAISEKPGQAGNTIYF | TGTGCCATCAGTGAGAAACCTGGACAAGCCGGAAACACCATATATTTT
. | TRBJ1-1 | TRBD1 | TRBV7-3 | CASQITGGEVTEAFF | TGTGCCAGCCAGATTACAGGGGGCGAGGTCACTGAAGCTTTCTTT
. | TRBJ1-5 | TRBD1 | TRBV27 | CASRATGDQPQHF | TGTGCCAGCAGAGCGACAGGGGATCAGCCCCAGCATTTT
. | TRBJ1-2 | . | TRBV4-1 | CASSLPGGDGYTF | TGCGCCAGCAGCCTACCGGGAGGGGATGGCTACACCTTC
. | TRBJ1-1 | TRBD1 | TRBV29-1 | CSISDRGRRTEAFF | TGCAGCATCTCGGACAGGGGGCGACGAACTGAAGCTTTCTTT
. | TRBJ1-6 | . | TRBV6-2/TRBV6-3 | CASSYTGYSPLHF | TGTGCCAGCAGTTACACGGGTTATTCACCCCTCCACTTT
. | TRBJ2-5 | TRBD2 | TRBV7-3 | CASSLKGTSGGSETQYF | TGTGCCAGCAGCTTAAAGGGGACTAGCGGGGGGTCAGAGACCCAGTACTTC
. | TRBJ2-1 | . | TRBV7-3 | CASSSFKADARVF | TGTGCCAGCAGCTCATTTAAGGCCGACGCCAGGGTCTTC
. | TRBJ2-3 | TRBD2 | TRBV7-2 | CASSLAWTSGRSTDTQYF | TGTGCCAGCAGCTTAGCCTGGACTAGCGGACGCAGCACAGATACGCAGTATTTT
. | TRBJ2-3 | . | TRBV18 | CASSPGPPDTQYF | TGTGCCAGCTCACCAGGGCCCCCCGATACGCAGTATTTT
. | TRBJ1-2 | TRBD1 | TRBV9 | CASSPTPQGTLHYGYTF | TGTGCCAGCAGCCCTACTCCACAGGGGACACTCCACTATGGCTACACCTTC
. | TRBJ1-2 | . | TRBV7-9 | CASRFAGAEYGYTF | TGTGCCAGCAGATTTGCGGGGGCAGAATATGGCTACACCTTC
. | TRBJ2-7 | TRBD2 | TRBV5-1 | CASSLSLAGDYEQYF | TGCGCCAGCAGCTTGAGTCTAGCGGGGGATTACGAGCAGTACTTC
. | TRBJ2-2 | TRBD2 | TRBV5-4 | CASRSLAGGTNTGELFF | TGTGCCAGCAGGTCACTAGCGGGGGGGACGAACACCGGGGAGCTGTTTTTT
once | TRBJ1-3 | TRBD1 | TRBV7-2 | CASSLTGSGNTIYF | TGTGCCAGCAGCTTGACAGGGAGTGGAAACACCATATATTTT
once | TRBJ2-1 | TRBD2 | TRBV29-1 | CSVEVSGGAIEQFF | TGCAGCGTTGAAGTTAGCGGGGGGGCCATTGAGCAGTTCTTC